This T cell receptor (beta chain) was documented in a study of cytomegalovirus exposure and HLA in healthy donors. The study, taken as a whole, reports: Among TCR beta chains, those listed as cytomegalovirus-associated numbered over 150. Earlier findings revealed that most TCR beta V segments proved productive either about 90% or about 30% of the time. The majority of CMV-associated TCR beta chains were reported as apparently HLA-restricted in a later analysis. The records held CMV serostatus as the only immune exposure information.

Germline loops: CDR1 LNHDA, CDR2 SQIVND (reference sequence). The CDR3 spans 15 residues. The V and J ends lost 6 bases and 0 bases, in that order; junction bases with no gene match: 5. Primers: 60 Vbeta forward and 13 Jbeta reverse. TCRdb keeps only in-frame clones here, not all; method: immunoSEQ multiplex PCR. The sample includes about 160,000 clones, approximately 81% of them seen just once. For this clone: The antigen is not known.

Source material: PBMCs. J is TRBJ1-5 and V is TRBV19; 7 positions agree with TRBD1. This TCR was recovered from a man between 25 and 39 years old in good health and CMV-seronegative. CDR3 coding DNA: TGTGCCAGTAGCGCGGGACAGTTTAGCAATCAGCCCCAGCATTTT. Translated, it gives CASSAGQFSNQPQHF.